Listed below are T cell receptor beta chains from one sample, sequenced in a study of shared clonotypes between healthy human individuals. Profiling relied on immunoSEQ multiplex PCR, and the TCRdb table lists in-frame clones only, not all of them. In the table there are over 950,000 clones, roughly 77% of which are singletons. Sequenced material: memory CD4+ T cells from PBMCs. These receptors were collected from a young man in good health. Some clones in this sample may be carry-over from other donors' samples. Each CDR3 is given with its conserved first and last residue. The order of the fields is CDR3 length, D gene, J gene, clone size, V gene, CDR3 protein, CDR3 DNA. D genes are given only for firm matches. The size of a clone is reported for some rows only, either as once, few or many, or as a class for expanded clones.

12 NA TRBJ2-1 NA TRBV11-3 CASSRTLGEQFF TGTGCCAGCAGCCGAACATTAGGTGAGCAGTTCTTC
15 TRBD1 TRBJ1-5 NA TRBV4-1 CASSQPDRGNQPQHF TGCGCCAGCAGCCAACCCGACAGGGGGAATCAGCCCCAGCATTTT
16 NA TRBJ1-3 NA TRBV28 CASRPRGVMSGNTIYF TGTGCCAGCAGGCCCCGGGGGGTGATGTCTGGAAACACCATATATTTT
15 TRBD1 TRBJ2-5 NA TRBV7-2 CASSIQQGAGGTQYF TGTGCCAGCAGCATACAACAGGGGGCGGGCGGGACCCAGTACTTC
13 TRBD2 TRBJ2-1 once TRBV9 CASSVTSGGEQFF TGTGCCAGCAGCGTAACTAGCGGGGGGGAGCAGTTCTTC
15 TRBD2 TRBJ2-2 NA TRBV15 CATSRGTSGKGELFF TGTGCCACCAGCAGAGGGACTAGCGGGAAGGGGGAGCTGTTTTTT
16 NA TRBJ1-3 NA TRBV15 CATSRDPGGAGNTIYF TGTGCCACCAGCAGAGATCCGGGAGGTGCTGGAAACACCATATATTTT
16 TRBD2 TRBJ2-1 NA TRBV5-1 CASSLAPTGGGIEQFF TGCGCCAGCAGCTTGGCCCCAACGGGAGGGGGTATTGAGCAGTTCTTC
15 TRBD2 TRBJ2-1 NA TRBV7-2 CASSWGLAPYNEQFF TGTGCCAGCAGCTGGGGACTAGCTCCCTACAATGAGCAGTTCTTC
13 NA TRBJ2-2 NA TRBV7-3 CASSRGYGGELFF TGTGCCAGCAGCCGAGGGTATGGCGGGGAGCTGTTTTTT
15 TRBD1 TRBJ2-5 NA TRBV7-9 CASSDTGGAGETQYF TGTGCCAGCAGCGACACAGGGGGCGCGGGAGAGACCCAGTACTTC
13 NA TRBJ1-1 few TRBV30 CAWRKTGDTEAFF TGTGCCTGGAGGAAAACAGGTGACACTGAAGCTTTCTTT
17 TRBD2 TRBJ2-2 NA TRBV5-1 CASSETSGASNTGELFF TGCGCCAGCAGTGAGACTAGCGGGGCATCGAACACCGGGGAGCTGTTTTTT
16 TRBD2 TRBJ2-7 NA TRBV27 CASSFLAGGGPYEQYF TGTGCCAGCAGTTTCCTAGCGGGAGGGGGACCCTACGAGCAGTACTTC
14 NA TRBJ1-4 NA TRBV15 CATSRGRSGEKLFF TGTGCCACCAGCAGAGGGAGGAGCGGTGAAAAACTGTTTTTT
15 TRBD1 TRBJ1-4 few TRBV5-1 CASSSLGQGSEKLFF TGCGCCAGCAGCTCCCTGGGACAGGGGAGTGAAAAACTGTTTTTT
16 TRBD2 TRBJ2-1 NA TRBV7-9 CASSLLSGRPYNEQFF TGTGCCAGCAGCTTACTAAGCGGGAGGCCTTACAATGAGCAGTTCTTC
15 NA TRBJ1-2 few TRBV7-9 CASNGRAEPGYGYTF TGTGCCAGCAACGGGCGGGCGGAGCCTGGCTATGGCTACACCTTC
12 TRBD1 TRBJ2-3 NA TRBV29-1 CSFDRGTDTQYF TGCAGCTTTGACAGGGGGACAGATACGCAGTATTTT
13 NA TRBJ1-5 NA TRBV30 CAWSGQINQPQHF TGTGCCTGGAGTGGACAGATCAATCAGCCCCAGCATTTT
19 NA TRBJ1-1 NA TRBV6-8 CASSPERGGGTFWNTEAFF TGTGCCAGCAGCCCCGAGCGTGGGGGGGGCACCTTTTGGAACACTGAAGCTTTCTTT
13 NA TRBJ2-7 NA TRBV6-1 CASSGQGGSEQYF TGTGCCAGCAGCGGACAGGGAGGGTCCGAGCAGTACTTC
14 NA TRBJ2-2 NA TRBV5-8 CASSSQGNTGELFF TGTGCCAGCAGCTCACAGGGGAACACCGGGGAGCTGTTTTTT
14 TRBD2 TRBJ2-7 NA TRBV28 CATRPPGGVYEQYF TGTGCCACCCGCCCGCCGGGGGGTGTGTACGAGCAGTACTTC
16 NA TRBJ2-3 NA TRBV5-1 CASRRQSATSTDTQYF TGCGCCAGCAGGAGACAGTCCGCGACTAGCACAGATACGCAGTATTTT
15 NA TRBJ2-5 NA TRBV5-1 CASSLEWAAGETQYF TGCGCCAGCAGCTTGGAATGGGCAGCCGGGGAGACCCAGTACTTC
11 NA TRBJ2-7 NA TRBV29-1 CSVRVSYEQYF TGCAGCGTTCGCGTCTCCTACGAGCAGTACTTC
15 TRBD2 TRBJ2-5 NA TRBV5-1 CASSWTLAIQETQYF TGCGCCAGCAGCTGGACACTAGCGATCCAAGAGACCCAGTACTTC
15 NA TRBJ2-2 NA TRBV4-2 CASSQGGVNTGELFF TGTGCCAGCAGCCAAGGTGGGGTAAACACCGGGGAGCTGTTTTTT
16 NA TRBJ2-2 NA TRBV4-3 CASSHRAHTNTGELFF TGCGCCAGCAGCCACCGGGCCCACACGAACACCGGGGAGCTGTTTTTT
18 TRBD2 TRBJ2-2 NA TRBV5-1 CASRPPGLAGDPGGELFF TGCGCCAGCAGGCCTCCGGGACTAGCGGGAGATCCCGGCGGGGAGCTGTTTTTT
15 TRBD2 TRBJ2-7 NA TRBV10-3 CAISKESGRAHEQYF TGTGCCATCAGCAAGGAGTCCGGGAGGGCCCACGAGCAGTACTTC
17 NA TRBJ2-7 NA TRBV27 CASSMSYRSTLGYEQYF TGTGCCAGCAGTATGAGTTACAGGTCGACTTTGGGCTACGAGCAGTACTTC
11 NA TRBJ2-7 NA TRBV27 CASSSGYEQYF TGTGCCAGCAGTTCGGGCTACGAACAGTACTTC
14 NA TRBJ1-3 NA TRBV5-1 CASSFGESGNTIYF TGCGCCAGCAGCTTCGGGGAGTCCGGAAACACCATATATTTT
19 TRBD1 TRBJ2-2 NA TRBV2 CASSEEFIGQGAVTGELFF TGTGCCAGCAGTGAAGAGTTTATCGGACAGGGGGCGGTGACCGGGGAGCTGTTTTTT
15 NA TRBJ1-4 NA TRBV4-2 CASSQERMTNEKLFF TGTGCCAGCAGCCAAGAGCGGATGACTAATGAAAAACTGTTTTTT
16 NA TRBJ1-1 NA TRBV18 CASSPLKGILGTEAFF TGTGCCAGCTCACCACTTAAGGGGATCTTAGGCACTGAAGCTTTCTTT
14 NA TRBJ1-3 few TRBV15 CATSRVAAGNTIYF TGTGCCACCAGCAGAGTGGCAGCCGGAAACACCATATATTTT
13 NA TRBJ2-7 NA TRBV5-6 CASSRDRSYEQYF TGTGCCAGCAGCAGGGACCGGTCCTACGAGCAGTACTTC
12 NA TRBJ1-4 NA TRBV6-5 CASRDQGKKLFF TGTGCCAGCAGGGATCAGGGTAAAAAACTGTTTTTT
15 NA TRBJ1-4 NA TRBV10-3 CAISEIGRGNEKLFF TGTGCCATCAGTGAGATAGGGAGGGGGAATGAAAAACTGTTTTTT
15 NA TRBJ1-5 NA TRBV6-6 CASSYGGYSNQPQHF TGTGCCAGCAGTTACGGGGGTTATAGCAATCAGCCCCAGCATTTT
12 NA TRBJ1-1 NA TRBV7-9 CASSENQSEAFF TGTGCCAGCAGCGAAAACCAGAGTGAAGCTTTCTTT
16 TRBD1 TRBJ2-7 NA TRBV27 CASRGTGPWSSYEQYF TGTGCCAGCAGGGGGACAGGCCCATGGAGCTCCTACGAGCAGTACTTC
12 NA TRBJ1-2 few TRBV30 CAWNPPTTGYTF TGTGCCTGGAACCCCCCGACAACTGGCTACACCTTC
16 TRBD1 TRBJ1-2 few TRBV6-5 CASSYRDRGANYGYTF TGTGCCAGCAGTTACCGGGACAGGGGGGCTAACTATGGCTACACCTTC
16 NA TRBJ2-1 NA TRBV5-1 CASSPWTGSSYNEQFF TGCGCCAGCAGCCCGTGGACGGGTAGCTCCTACAATGAGCAGTTCTTC
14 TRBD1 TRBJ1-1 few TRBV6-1 CASRSGTANTEAFF TGTGCCAGCAGATCCGGGACAGCGAACACTGAAGCTTTCTTT
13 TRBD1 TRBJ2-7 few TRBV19 CASSPEDRYEQYF TGTGCCAGTAGTCCAGAGGACAGGTACGAGCAGTACTTC
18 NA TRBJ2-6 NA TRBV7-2 CASTFGPPGNSGANVLTF TGTGCCAGCACCTTTGGACCCCCAGGGAACTCTGGGGCCAACGTCCTGACTTTC
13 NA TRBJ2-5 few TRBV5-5 CASTQGSQETQYF TGTGCCAGCACCCAGGGGAGCCAAGAGACCCAGTACTTC
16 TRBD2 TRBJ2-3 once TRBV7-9 CASSFSGTKITDTQYF TGTGCCAGCAGCTTCTCCGGGACTAAGATCACAGATACGCAGTATTTT
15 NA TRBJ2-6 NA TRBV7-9 CASSHTSSGANVLTF TGTGCCAGCAGCCATACTAGCTCTGGGGCCAACGTCCTGACTTTC
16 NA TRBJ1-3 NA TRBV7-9 CASSLGGRGAGNTIYF TGTGCCAGCAGCTTAGGGGGCAGGGGAGCTGGAAACACCATATATTTT
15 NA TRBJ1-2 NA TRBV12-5 CASGSPTGARGGYTF TGTGCTAGTGGTTCCCCCACGGGGGCAAGGGGCGGCTACACCTTC
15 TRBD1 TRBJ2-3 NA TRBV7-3 CASSLGDRAVDTQYF TGTGCCAGCAGCTTAGGGGACAGGGCAGTTGATACGCAGTATTTT
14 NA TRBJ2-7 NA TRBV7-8 CASSLAGGSGEQYF TGTGCCAGCAGCTTAGCGGGCGGTTCGGGGGAGCAGTACTTC
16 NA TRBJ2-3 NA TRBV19 CASSITPPPRPDTQYF TGTGCCAGTAGTATCACCCCCCCACCGAGGCCAGATACGCAGTATTTT
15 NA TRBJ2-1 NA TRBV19 CASSRSQTPVDEQFF TGTGCCAGTAGCAGAAGCCAGACTCCCGTTGATGAGCAGTTCTTC